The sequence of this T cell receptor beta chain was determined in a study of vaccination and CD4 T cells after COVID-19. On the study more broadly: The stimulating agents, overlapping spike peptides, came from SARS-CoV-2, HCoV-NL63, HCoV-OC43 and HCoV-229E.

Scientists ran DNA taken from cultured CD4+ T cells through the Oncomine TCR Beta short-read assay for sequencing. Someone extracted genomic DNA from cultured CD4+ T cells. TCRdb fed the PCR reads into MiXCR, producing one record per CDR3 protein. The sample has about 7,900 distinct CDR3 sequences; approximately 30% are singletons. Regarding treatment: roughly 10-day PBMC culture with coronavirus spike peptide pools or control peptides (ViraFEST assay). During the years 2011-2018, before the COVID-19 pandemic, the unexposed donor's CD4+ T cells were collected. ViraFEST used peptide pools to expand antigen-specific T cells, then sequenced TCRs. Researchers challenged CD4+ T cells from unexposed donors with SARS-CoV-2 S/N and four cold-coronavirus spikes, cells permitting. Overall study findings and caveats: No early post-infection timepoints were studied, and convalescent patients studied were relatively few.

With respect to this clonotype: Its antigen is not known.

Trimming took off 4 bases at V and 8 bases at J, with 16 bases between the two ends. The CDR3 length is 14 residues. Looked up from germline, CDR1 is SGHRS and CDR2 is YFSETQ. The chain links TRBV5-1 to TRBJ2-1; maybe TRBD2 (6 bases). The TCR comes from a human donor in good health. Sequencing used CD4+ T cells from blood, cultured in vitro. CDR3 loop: CASSVVAGLDEQFF. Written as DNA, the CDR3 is TGCGCCAGCAGCGTAGTGGCGGGACTTGATGAGCAGTTCTTC.